The T cell receptor (beta chain) described here comes from a study of post-analysis software for immune sequencing data. Points from the study as a whole: Comparison of patients with controls showed about 5 TRBV segments more frequent in patients, TRBV5-6, TRBV5-1 and TRBV20-1 among them. The F measure placed samples prepared in the same batch into strongly shared clusters.

Regarding this clonotype: Its cognate antigen is unknown.

Deletions cut 3 bases from V and 2 bases from J, with 11 bases between. From germline, CDR1 is DFQATT and CDR2 SNEGSKA (reference sequence). The length of the CDR3 is 14 residues. Researchers reported that TCR beta cDNA libraries carried unique molecular identifiers. TCRdb reprocessed the PCR reads via MiXCR and lists one record per CDR3 protein. The data hold approximately 360,000 distinct CDR3 sequences, with less than 40% observed a single time. Material for sequencing was blood. This TCR came from a girl aged 10-17 years with multiple sclerosis. The chain joins TRBV20-1 to TRBJ1-3; D perhaps matches TRBD1 (5 bases). The CDR3 bases are TGCAGTGCTAGGACCGGGGACGCTGGAAACACCATATATTTT. Translation gives CSARTGDAGNTIYF.